The 26 T cell receptor beta chains reported below all come from one sample, sequenced in a study of T cells in Graves' hyperthyroidism and ophthalmopathy. The CDR3 regions of TCR beta were amplified from RNA transcripts. First-round RT-PCR targeting the TCR CDR3 was performed with the HTBI primer set. TCRdb processed the multiplex PCR reads anew with MiXCR; each CDR3 protein has one entry. The sample holds 480,000 or so distinct CDR3 sequences, 46% seen once. The sequenced material came from peripheral blood or thyroid tissue (not recorded which). The receptor source for this set is an adult woman with Graves' disease, either hyperthyroidism or ophthalmopathy (not recorded which).

The chain is built from TRBV29-1 and TRBJ2-7, with 8 nucleotides matching TRBD2. The junction had 8 bases not matched to a gene; V was cut back by 7 bases and J by 3 bases. The CDR3 length is 13 residues. CDR1 is SQVTM, CDR2 ANQGSEA, per germline. The CDR3 reads CSARGRNYYEQYF. The CDR3 DNA is TGCAGCGCCCGCGGGAGGAACTACTACGAGCAGTACTTC.

The chain combines TRBV9 with TRBJ1-2, with D possibly matching TRBD1 (6 bases). The CDR3 loop spans 15 amino acids. Germline V CDR1 and CDR2: SGDLS, YYNGEE. V lost 7 bases and J 8 bases, leaving 24 bases between the germline ends. The CDR3 DNA is TGTGCCAGCCACGGGAGGAGCGGGACAAGTCGAGGCTACACCTTC. Protein: CASHGRSGTSRGYTF.

This clonotype was seen a few times. This sequence joins TRBV29-1 and TRBJ2-2, with D perhaps matching TRBD2 (6 bases). Germline-derived CDR1 and CDR2 are SQVTM and ANQGSEA. The CDR3 length is 12 residues. V lost 8 bases to trimming and J lost 3 bases, with 10 bases between them. CDR3 bases: TGCAGCACTAGCTGGGACACCGGGGAGCTGTTTTTT. Residues: CSTSWDTGELFF.

The chain joins TRBV19 to TRBJ1-1; D is perhaps TRBD1 (6 bases). The CDR3 sequence is 12 residues long. Trimming left V 5 bases short and J 8 bases short, with 12 bases between. CDR1 LNHDA and CDR2 SQIVND come from the germline V gene (reference sequence). The CDR3 here is CASSVGTLEAFF. CDR3 in DNA: TGTGCCAGTAGTGTTGGGACATTAGAAGCTTTCTTT.

This clonotype was counted at least ten times. This chain connects TRBV20-1 to TRBJ1-6, with no clear D. V was cut by 1 base and J by 9 bases, with 13 bases left in between. The CDR3 loop spans 14 amino acids. Per germline, CDR1 DFQATT and CDR2 SNEGSKA (reference sequence). CDR3: CSARGRSLFSPLHF. CDR3 DNA sequence: TGCAGTGCTAGAGGTCGCAGCCTGTTTTCACCCCTCCACTTT.

The chain has TRBV20-1 and TRBJ1-4; D not certain. This CDR3 comprises 12 residues. Trimming removed 1 base at V and 5 bases at J, with 5 bases between. Looked up from germline, CDR1 is DFQATT and CDR2 is SNEGSKA (reference sequence). CDR3 sequence reads: CSARASNEKLFF. DNA for the CDR3: TGCAGTGCTAGAGCGTCAAATGAAAAACTGTTTTTT.

The chain employs TRBV7-2 and TRBJ1-1; D uncertain. The germline gives CDR1 SGHTA, CDR2 FQGNSA. The CDR3 sequence is 14 residues long. The germline V and J ends were trimmed by 6 bases and 1 base, with 12 bases remaining between them. In DNA, the CDR3 is TGTGCCAGCAGTCCCCGGGAGGCGAACACTGAAGCTTTCTTT. Amino acids: CASSPREANTEAFF.

V usage is TRBV20-1 and J usage is TRBJ1-1, with D unclear. Germline V lookup: CDR1 DFQATT, CDR2 SNEGSKA (reference sequence). The CDR3 length is 11 residues. The V end lost 6 bases, the J end lost 3 bases, and 8 bases lay between the germline ends. The CDR3: CSAETYTEAFF. The CDR3 nucleotides are TGCAGTGCGGAGACTTACACTGAAGCTTTCTTT.

Worth noting for this clonotype: The CDR3 does not close with the conserved phenylalanine or tryptophan, likely indicating a read error. It is unclear where the CDR3 begins or ends on the DNA, so no DNA is shown, and the CDR3 is as TCRdb lists it. The J gene is TRBJ2-6, the V gene TRBV5-1; the D segment call TRBD1 is taken from the table without a DNA check. Germline lookup yields CDR1 SGHRS and CDR2 YFSETQ. 9 amino acids form the CDR3, both terminal residues included. CDR3 loop: CASSSLRDR.

This clonotype was recorded many times. The chain combines TRBV10-3 with TRBJ1-3; D ambiguous. Per germline, CDR1 ENHRY and CDR2 SYGVKD. The length of the CDR3 is 13 residues. V lost 10 bases and J lost 2, with 12 bases in between. This chain's CDR3 is CATVIGTGNTIYF. In DNA form, the CDR3 reads TGTGCCACCGTGATTGGGACTGGAAACACCATATATTTT.

At least ten counts were recorded for this clonotype. The CDR3 carries no conserved terminal phenylalanine or tryptophan, so it likely arises from a read error. CDR3 nucleotides: TGTGCCAGTAGTAAAACCGGGACAGGGGATCAGCCCCAGCATTCT. Translating gives CASSKTGTGDQPQHS. The V and J genes are TRBV19 and TRBJ1-5; 10 nucleotides align to TRBD1. Germline assignment: CDR1 LNHDA and CDR2 SQIVND (reference sequence). The CDR3 sequence is 15 residues long. V dropped 4 bases and J dropped 5; count of bases not matched to a gene: 5.

This clonotype has a handful of counts. This CDR3 is CASSLEKGVTQYF. The CDR3 nucleotides are TGTGCCAGCAGCTTAGAAAAGGGGGTTACGCAGTATTTT. The chain couples TRBV7-2 to TRBJ2-3; weak D call: TRBD1 (6 bases). Germline CDR1 and CDR2: SGHTA and FQGNSA. V was cut by 1 base and J by 8 bases, with 10 bases left in between. This CDR3 region has 13 residues.

The chain employs TRBV2 and TRBJ2-2; D is uncertain. The germline gives CDR1 SNHLY, CDR2 FYNNEI. The CDR3 runs 16 residues. V was shortened by 3 bases and J by 4 bases, with 15 bases between the two germline ends. The CDR3 reads CASSETDRKITGELFF. The CDR3 DNA reads TGTGCCAGCAGTGAGACGGACCGAAAAATCACCGGGGAGCTGTTTTTT.

The chain combines TRBV15 with TRBJ2-2; a weak D match, TRBD1 (6 bases). This CDR3 region has 14 residues. Trimming removed 4 bases at V and 5 bases at J, with 11 bases between. Germline CDR1 and CDR2: LNHNV and YYDKDF (reference sequence). The CDR3 spells CATSKLRGTGELFF. CDR3 DNA: TGTGCCACCAGCAAGCTCAGGGGTACCGGGGAGCTGTTTTTT.

The table lists this clonotype with many counts. The rearrangement uses TRBV20-1 and TRBJ2-7; 12 bases are a match to TRBD1. The CDR3 runs 16 residues. The germline gives CDR1 DFQATT, CDR2 SNEGSKA (reference sequence). The V and J ends lost 1 base and 2 bases, in that order; junction bases with no gene match: 6. The CDR3 bases are TGCAGTGCTAGAGCCCAGGGACAGGGGGCGACCTACGAGCAGTACTTC. Protein: CSARAQGQGATYEQYF.

This clonotype was seen repeatedly, ten times or more. The gene calls are TRBV2 and TRBJ2-7; 11 bases agree with TRBD2. This CDR3 contains 16 residues. The V and J ends lost 5 bases and 2 bases, in that order; junction bases with no gene match: 8. Germline V CDR1 and CDR2: SNHLY, FYNNEI. The CDR3, as DNA: TGTGCCAGCAGTAACTCAAGACTAGCGGGGCCCTACGAGCAGTACTTC. This sequence encodes CASSNSRLAGPYEQYF.

The chain combines TRBV7-9 with TRBJ2-5; 9 nucleotides agree with TRBD2. In germline, CDR1 is SEHNR, CDR2 FQNEAQ (reference sequence). The CDR3 consists of 16 residues. The V gene end was trimmed by 4 bases and the J gene end by 7 bases; junction bases not matched to a gene: 13. The CDR3, as DNA: TGTGCCAGCAGCTACGTAATTCTAGCGGGATCGGGGACCCAGTACTTC. This encodes CASSYVILAGSGTQYF.

V and J are TRBV5-1 and TRBJ1-6; no clear D. CDR3 length: 16 residues. V lost 3 bases and J 6 bases, leaving 16 bases between the germline ends. Germline lookup yields CDR1 SGHRS and CDR2 YFSETQ. The CDR3 here is CASSSGLAGGNSPLHF. The CDR3 DNA follows: TGCGCCAGCAGCTCCGGACTAGCGGGAGGTAATTCACCCCTCCACTTT.

V usage is TRBV20-1 and J usage is TRBJ2-7, with D perhaps matching TRBD2 (7 bases). Trimming took off 2 bases at V and 0 bases at J, with 14 bases between the two ends. CDR1 DFQATT and CDR2 SNEGSKA come from the germline V gene (reference sequence). CDR3 length: 15 residues. The CDR3 here is CSARTWGGGSYEQYF. The CDR3 nucleotides read TGCAGTGCTAGAACCTGGGGAGGGGGCTCCTACGAGCAGTACTTC.

The gene calls are TRBV10-2 and TRBJ1-3, with a tentative D call TRBD1 (5 bases). CDR3 length: 14 residues. Looked up from germline, CDR1 is WSHSY and CDR2 is SAAADI. V was cut by 6 bases and J by 8 bases, with 17 bases left in between. This CDR3 reads CASRRDAYGYTIYF. In DNA form, the CDR3 reads TGCGCCAGCAGACGGGACGCCTATGGCTACACCATATATTTT.

This clonotype was found many times. The gene calls are TRBV10-3 and TRBJ2-3; no clear D gene. V lost 2 bases, J lost 6 bases, and 3 bases lay in between. The germline V gene has CDR1 ENHRY and CDR2 SYGVKD. CDR3 length equals 11 residues. The CDR3 sequence: CAISEKDTQYF. The DNA for the CDR3 is TGTGCCATCAGTGAGAAGGATACGCAGTATTTT.

Comments on this clonotype: Compared with germline, one end of the junction differs, possibly owing to a read error. The gene calls are TRBV15 and TRBJ2-7; 10 bases fit TRBD2. The CDR3 has 17 amino acids. Per germline, CDR1 LNHNV and CDR2 YYDKDF (reference sequence). CDR3 loop: CATSRGGTSANTGELYF. CDR3 coding DNA: TGTGCCACCAGCAGAGGAGGGACTAGCGCGAACACCGGGGAGCTGTACTTC. Drawing the rest from reference TRBV15 and TRBJ2-7, the complete variable domain is DAMVIQNPRYQVTQFGKPVTLSCSQTLNHNVMYWYQQKSSQAPKLLFHYYDKDFNNEADTPDNFQSRRPNTSFCFLDIRSPGLGDTAMYLCATSRGGTSANTGELYFGPGTRLTVT.

The rearrangement joins TRBV20-1 to TRBJ1-2; possible D gene TRBD1, 5 bases. The CDR3 has 14 amino acids. V lost 5 bases to trimming and J lost 6 bases, with 19 bases between them. Germline values: CDR1 DFQATT, CDR2 SNEGSKA (reference sequence). The CDR3 loop reads CSAADTSGDDGYTF. CDR3 nucleotides: TGCAGTGCTGCGGACACTTCCGGGGACGATGGCTACACCTTC.

The chain couples TRBV29-1 to TRBJ2-7, with no clear D. V was trimmed by 5 bases and J by 3 bases, leaving 8 bases between them. Germline lookup yields CDR1 SQVTM and CDR2 ANQGSEA. The CDR3 is 11 residues long. CDR3 amino acids: CSVLTGYEQYF. The CDR3 coding sequence is TGCAGCGTTTTAACGGGCTACGAGCAGTACTTC.

This clonotype was picked up many times. The J gene is TRBJ2-7, the V gene TRBV7-9; 10 nucleotides agree with TRBD1. Germline V gene sequence: CDR1 SEHNR, CDR2 FQNEAQ (reference sequence). The V segment lost 3 bases and the J segment 3 bases; nucleotides outside the gene matches: 2. The CDR3 extends over 14 amino acids. The CDR3 nucleotides read TGTGCCAGCAGCTTGGGGGACAGGGGCTACGAGCAGTACTTC. Amino acid sequence: CASSLGDRGYEQYF.

Comments on this clonotype: A much larger clone lies a single base off, so this may be a read error. The chain employs TRBV6-5 and TRBJ2-5; 7 bases fit TRBD1. The CDR3 is 13 amino acids. V dropped 6 bases and J dropped 2; count of bases not matched to a gene: 3. Germline V gene sequence: CDR1 MNHEY, CDR2 SVGAGI. The CDR3 here is CASRSDRQETQYF. CDR3 in DNA: TGTGCCAGCAGATCGGACAGGCAAGAGACCCAGTACTTC.